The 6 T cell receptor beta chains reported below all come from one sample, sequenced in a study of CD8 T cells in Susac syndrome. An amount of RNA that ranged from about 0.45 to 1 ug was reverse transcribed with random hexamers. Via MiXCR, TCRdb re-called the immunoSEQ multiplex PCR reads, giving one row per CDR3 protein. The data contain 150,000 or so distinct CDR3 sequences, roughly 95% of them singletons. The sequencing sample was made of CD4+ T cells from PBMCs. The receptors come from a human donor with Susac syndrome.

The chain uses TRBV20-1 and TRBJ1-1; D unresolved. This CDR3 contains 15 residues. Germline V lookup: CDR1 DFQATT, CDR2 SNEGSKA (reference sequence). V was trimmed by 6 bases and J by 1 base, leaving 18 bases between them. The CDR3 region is CSAVQSASSNTEAFF. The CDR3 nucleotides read TGCAGTGCCGTTCAGTCGGCCTCGTCGAACACTGAAGCTTTCTTT.

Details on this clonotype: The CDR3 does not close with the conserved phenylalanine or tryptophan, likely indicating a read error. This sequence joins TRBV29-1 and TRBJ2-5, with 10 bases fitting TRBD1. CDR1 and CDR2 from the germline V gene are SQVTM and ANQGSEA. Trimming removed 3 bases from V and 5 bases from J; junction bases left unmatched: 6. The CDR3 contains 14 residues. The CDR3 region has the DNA TGCAGCGTTGAGGGACAGGGGATCAAGGAGACCCAGTACTCC. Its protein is CSVEGQGIKETQYS.

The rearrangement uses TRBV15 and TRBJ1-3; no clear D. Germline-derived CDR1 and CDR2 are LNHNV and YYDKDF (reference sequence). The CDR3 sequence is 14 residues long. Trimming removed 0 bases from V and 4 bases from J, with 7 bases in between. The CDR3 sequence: CATSREGPGNTIYF. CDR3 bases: TGTGCCACCAGCAGAGAAGGGCCCGGAAACACCATATATTTT.

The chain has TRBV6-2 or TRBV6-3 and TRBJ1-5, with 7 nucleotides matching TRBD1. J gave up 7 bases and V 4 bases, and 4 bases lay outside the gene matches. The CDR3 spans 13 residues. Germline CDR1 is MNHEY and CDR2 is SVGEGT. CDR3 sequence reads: CASSLDRRQPQHF. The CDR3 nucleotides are TGTGCCAGCAGTTTGGACAGGAGGCAGCCCCAGCATTTT.

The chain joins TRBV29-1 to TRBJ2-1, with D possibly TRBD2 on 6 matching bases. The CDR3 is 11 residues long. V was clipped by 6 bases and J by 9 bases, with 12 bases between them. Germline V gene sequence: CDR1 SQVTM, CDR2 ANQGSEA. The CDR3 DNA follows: TGCAGCGTCCGACTAGATTCTGAGCAGTTCTTC. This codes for CSVRLDSEQFF.

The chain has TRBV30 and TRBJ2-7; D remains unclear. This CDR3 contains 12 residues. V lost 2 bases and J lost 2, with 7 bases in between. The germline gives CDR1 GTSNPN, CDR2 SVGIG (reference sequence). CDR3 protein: CAWSRSTYEQYF. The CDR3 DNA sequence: TGTGCCTGGAGTCGGTCCACCTACGAGCAGTACTTC.